A single sample gave rise to the 18 T cell receptor beta chains below, sequenced in a study of cytomegalovirus exposure and HLA in healthy donors. Amplification used 60 Vbeta primers and 13 Jbeta primers. Assay: immunoSEQ multiplex PCR; the TCRdb copy retains only in-frame clones and omits some. This sample yields 120,000 or so clones, of which 81% are seen a single time; roughly 1.8% belongs to the top ten. Sequenced material: PBMCs. Receptors originate from a man younger than 35 in good health and CMV-seronegative.

This chain links TRBV6-1 with TRBJ2-3; D unclear. V lost 6 bases to trimming and J lost 2 bases, with 9 bases between them. CDR3 length equals 13 residues. The germline gives CDR1 MNHNS, CDR2 SASEGT. CDR3 DNA: TGTGCCAGCAGGGCTCACCTCACAGATACGCAGTATTTT. It is translated as CASRAHLTDTQYF.

This sequence joins TRBV12-5 and TRBJ1-2, with D maybe TRBD1 (5 bases). Germline V gives CDR1 LGHNT, CDR2 FRNRAP. With 3 bases removed from V and 4 bases from J, the gap between germline ends came to 15 bases. The CDR3 has 15 residues. This CDR3 reads CASGFPTTVSYGYTF. The CDR3 coding sequence is TGTGCTAGTGGTTTCCCTACGACAGTCAGCTATGGCTACACCTTC.

This clone was found a few times. The CDR3 coding sequence is TGTGCCAGCAGCGAACGAGGGGACTTAGTAGGGAACACTGAAGCTTTCTTT. Its translation is CASSERGDLVGNTEAFF. This chain connects TRBV9 to TRBJ1-1, with D possibly TRBD1 on 5 matching bases. V lost 3 bases and J lost 1, with 19 bases in between. The CDR3 runs 17 residues. CDR1 and CDR2 from the germline V gene are SGDLS and YYNGEE.

The gene calls are TRBV6-5 and TRBJ2-5, with D possibly being TRBD2 (6 bases). Per germline, CDR1 MNHEY and CDR2 SVGAGI. The CDR3 spans 14 residues. The V gene lost 5 bases and the J gene lost 1 base, with 11 bases spanning the gap. The CDR3 DNA is TGTGCCAGCAGTCCCGGGCGGGGCCAAGAGACCCAGTACTTC. Its translation: CASSPGRGQETQYF.

This chain connects TRBV6-7 to TRBJ2-7; 8 bases match TRBD1. TRBV6-7 is identified as an open reading frame with a role that is uncertain. The V gene end was trimmed by 7 bases and the J gene end by 2 bases; junction bases not matched to a gene: 13. The CDR3 runs 16 residues. The CDR3 spells CASTRTRGRQAYEQYF. In DNA form, the CDR3 reads TGTGCCAGCACGAGGACCAGGGGGCGGCAAGCCTACGAGCAGTACTTC.

V and J are TRBV27 and TRBJ1-4; perhaps TRBD1 as D (6 bases). The V end was cut by 6 bases, the J end by 4 bases, with 21 bases between. The germline gives CDR1 MNHEY, CDR2 SMNVEV (reference sequence). This CDR3 is 17 amino acids long. The CDR3, as DNA: TGTGCCAGCAGACTTAGGGGACCTACAGGGTATAATGAAAAACTGTTTTTT. This sequence encodes CASRLRGPTGYNEKLFF.

V and J are TRBV14 and TRBJ1-4; no clear D gene. The germline CDR1 and CDR2 sequences are SGHDN and FVKESK. The CDR3 extends over 15 amino acids. The V end lost 0 bases, the J end lost 8 bases, and 13 bases lay between the germline ends. This CDR3 is CASSQDRSSWEKLFF. DNA for the CDR3: TGTGCCAGCAGCCAAGATAGATCATCATGGGAAAAACTGTTTTTT.

The chain uses TRBV9 and TRBJ1-1; D might be TRBD1 (6 bases). Germline V lookup: CDR1 SGDLS, CDR2 YYNGEE. The CDR3 consists of 15 residues. V dropped 0 bases and J dropped 0 bases, with 9 bases sitting between them. The CDR3 here is CASSVEGHLNTEAFF. The CDR3 DNA sequence: TGTGCCAGCAGCGTAGAGGGACATTTGAACACTGAAGCTTTCTTT.

With respect to this clone: Sequence at one end of the junction differs from germline and may be a read error. The gene calls are TRBV7-9 and TRBJ2-7; possible D gene TRBD1, 5 bases. Germline V gives CDR1 SEHNR, CDR2 FQNEAQ (reference sequence). The CDR3 totals 14 residues. The chain's CDR3 is CSSSFTGLTYEQYF. CDR3 coding DNA: TGTTCCAGCAGCTTCACAGGCCTTACCTACGAGCAGTACTTC.

J is TRBJ1-1 and V is TRBV7-9, with TRBD1 matching 9 bases. Germline lookup yields CDR1 SEHNR and CDR2 FQNEAQ (reference sequence). V shed 4 bases and J 4 bases; nucleotides not matched to a gene: 10. The CDR3 has 16 residues. The chain's CDR3 is CASSSEVQGAGTEAFF. The CDR3 nucleotides are TGTGCCAGCAGCTCGGAAGTACAGGGGGCAGGCACTGAAGCTTTCTTT.

This clone has just a few counts. The rearrangement uses TRBV10-2 and TRBJ2-1; D remains ambiguous. This CDR3 is 16 amino acids long. From germline, CDR1 is WSHSY and CDR2 SAAADI. The V and J ends lost 2 bases and 3 bases respectively, with 14 bases between them. CDR3 DNA: TGCGCCAGCAGTGAGACCCTCGCGGCATTCTACAATGAGCAGTTCTTC. Encoded protein: CASSETLAAFYNEQFF.

The V and J genes are TRBV7-3 and TRBJ2-3; D might be TRBD2 (7 bases). CDR1 is SGHTA, CDR2 FQGTGA, per germline. This CDR3 region has 18 residues. With 5 bases removed from V and 8 bases from J, the gap between germline ends came to 29 bases. CDR3 loop: CASSDGGVGGAHPGTQYF. For the CDR3, the DNA is TGTGCCAGCAGCGATGGTGGGGTGGGGGGGGCGCACCCAGGTACGCAGTATTTT.

This clone was picked up one time. The chain is built from TRBV27 and TRBJ2-5, with 7 positions matching TRBD1. Germline-derived CDR1 and CDR2 are MNHEY and SMNVEV (reference sequence). CDR3 length equals 14 residues. With 1 base clipped from V and 3 bases from J, the junction kept 2 bases outside the gene matches. The CDR3 region is CASSLLGTEETQYF. CDR3 bases: TGTGCCAGCAGTTTATTGGGGACAGAAGAGACCCAGTACTTC.

CDR3 sequence reads: CASKLTGREAFF. CDR3 DNA: TGTGCCAGCAAGTTGACAGGACGTGAAGCTTTCTTT. The J gene is TRBJ1-1, the V gene TRBV6-1; D might be TRBD1 (6 bases). Deletions cut 7 bases from V and 7 bases from J, with 13 bases between. Germline CDR1 and CDR2: MNHNS and SASEGT. The CDR3 spans 12 residues.

The chain carries TRBV5-1 and TRBJ1-2; a weak D match, TRBD1 (6 bases). Germline loops: CDR1 SGHRS, CDR2 YFSETQ. The length of the CDR3 is 15 residues. Trimming stripped 0 bases from V and 4 bases from J, with 13 bases between. The CDR3 sequence is CASSLVPDRSYGYTF. CDR3 nucleotides: TGCGCCAGCAGCTTGGTCCCAGACAGGTCCTATGGCTACACCTTC. Drawing the rest from reference TRBV5-1 and TRBJ1-2, the complete variable domain is KAGVTQTPRYLIKTRGQQVTLSCSPISGHRSVSWYQQTPGQGLQFLFEYFSETQRNKGNFPGRFSGRQFSNSRSEMNVSTLELGDSALYLCASSLVPDRSYGYTFGSGTRLTVV.

The chain couples TRBV21-1 to TRBJ2-6; the table's D call, TRBD2, has no DNA check behind it. TRBV21-1 is labeled a pseudogene. The CDR3 runs 19 residues. The CDR3 DNA reads TGTGCCAGCAGCAAAGAAAGGTGGTGGAGGAGGTCTGGGGCCAACGTCCTGACTTTC. Its translation is CASSKERWWRRSGANVLTF.

V gene TRBV11-2 combines with J gene TRBJ2-2; TRBD1 matches at 7 bases. The V and J ends lost 0 bases and 7 bases, in that order; junction bases with no gene match: 2. Germline CDR1 and CDR2: SGHAT and FQNNGV. The CDR3 totals 14 residues. CDR3: CASSLEQGVGELFF. For the CDR3, the DNA is TGTGCCAGCAGCTTAGAGCAGGGGGTCGGGGAGCTGTTTTTT.

The chain recombines TRBV27 with TRBJ2-5, with D uncertain. With the DNA end fitting TRBJ2-7 better, the J assignment may be wrong. This CDR3 contains 14 residues. Germline V gene lookup returns CDR1 MNHEY and CDR2 SMNVEV (reference sequence). CDR3 nucleotides: TGTGCCAGCAGTTTAGATAGGCAGCACTACGAGCAGTACTTC. Protein sequence: CASSLDRQHYEQYF.